This T cell receptor (beta chain) was profiled in a study of T cell responses to AZD1222 COVID-19 vaccine. Study as a whole: Pooling covered second doses at about 4 or about 12 weeks.

Sequencing used immunoSEQ multiplex PCR; TCRdb keeps in-frame clones, though not all of them. In the table there are 100,000 to 150,000 clones, just over 90% of which are singletons. The CDR3 length is 12 residues. V lost 2 bases and J 5 bases, leaving 4 bases between the germline ends. Germline loops: CDR1 MNHNS, CDR2 SASEGT. The receptor was isolated from an adult in good health. The chain carries TRBV6-1 and TRBJ2-1; D call uncertain. This specimen was peripheral blood, taken on day 0 of AZD1222 vaccination. The CDR3, as DNA: TGTGCCAGCAGTGAAAGGAACAATGAGCAGTTCTTC. This gives the protein CASSERNNEQFF.